The 31 T cell receptor beta chains given below trace back to one sample, sequenced in a study of cytomegalovirus exposure and HLA in healthy donors. Both 60 Vbeta primers and 13 Jbeta primers went into the PCR. Profiling relied on immunoSEQ multiplex PCR, and the TCRdb table lists in-frame clones only, not all of them. The table has under 100,000 clones, around 74% seen once. The sequencing sample was made of PBMCs. The receptors here all came from a boy between 10 and 17 years old in good health and CMV-seronegative.

The CDR3 DNA reads as TGCGCCAGCAGCCAAGGAGCGGGGGGCTCCTACAATGAGCAGTTCTTC. It codes for CASSQGAGGSYNEQFF. The chain employs TRBV4-3 and TRBJ2-1, with 9 bases matching TRBD2. This CDR3 region has 16 residues. The V segment lost 1 base and the J segment 0 bases; nucleotides outside the gene matches: 1. From germline, CDR1 is LGHNA and CDR2 YSLEER.

This chain links TRBV4-3 with TRBJ1-4, with D possibly TRBD1 on 5 matching bases. The CDR3 contains 15 residues. The V end lost 4 bases, the J end lost 6 bases, and 15 bases lay between the germline ends. Germline lookup yields CDR1 LGHNA and CDR2 YSLEER. CDR3 protein: CASSPSLGGYEKLFF. DNA for the CDR3: TGCGCCAGCAGCCCTAGTTTGGGGGGATATGAAAAACTGTTTTTT.

V is TRBV5-1 and J is TRBJ2-7; TRBD1 aligns across 9 bases. CDR3 length equals 17 residues. The germline V gene has CDR1 SGHRS and CDR2 YFSETQ. Trimming cost V 4 bases and J 3 bases; bases outside gene matches: 14. Here the CDR3 DNA reads TGCGCCAGCAGCCTTAACCCGGGACAGGGCGTTTTCTACGAGCAGTACTTC. Its translation is CASSLNPGQGVFYEQYF.

The chain is built from TRBV10-1 and TRBJ1-1; no definite D call. Trimming pared 2 bases from V and 1 base from J, leaving 8 bases between. This CDR3 spans 14 amino acids. Germline assignment: CDR1 WNHNN and CDR2 SYGVQD (reference sequence). CDR3 in amino acids: CASSEETGNTEAFF. CDR3 coding DNA: TGCGCCAGCAGTGAGGAAACCGGGAACACTGAAGCTTTCTTT.

The genes are TRBV4-1 and TRBJ1-1; no reliable D call. Germline V lookup: CDR1 MGHRA, CDR2 YSYEKL. The CDR3 has 15 residues. Trimming pared 3 bases from V and 3 bases from J, leaving 14 bases between. The DNA of the CDR3 is TGCGCCAGCAGCCACGGCGAACAGAAATACACTGAAGCTTTCTTT. Its translation is CASSHGEQKYTEAFF.

The rearrangement joins TRBV21-1 to TRBJ2-7; the table names TRBD2, a call not compared with the DNA. TRBV21-1 is a pseudogene segment. The CDR3 contains 18 residues. The CDR3 here is CASSTGLVRGGSTYEQYF. The CDR3 DNA sequence: TGTGCCAGCAGCACTGGGCTTGTTCGGGGAGGATCCACCTACGAGCAGTACTTC.

This clone was detected only once. The chain joins TRBV28 to TRBJ2-5; the D gene is possibly TRBD1 (6 bases). V lost 5 bases to trimming and J lost 7 bases, with 17 bases between them. The CDR3 is made up of 14 amino acids. CDR1 is MDHEN, CDR2 SYDVKM, per germline. The DNA for the CDR3 is TGTGCCAGCAGTATCTTACAGGGATCGGCGACCCAGTACTTC. This sequence encodes CASSILQGSATQYF.

The J gene is TRBJ2-6, the V gene TRBV9; no clear D gene. CDR1 SGDLS and CDR2 YYNGEE come from the germline V gene. The CDR3 has 15 residues. V lost 3 bases to trimming and J lost 0 bases, with 7 bases between them. The CDR3 nucleotides are TGTGCCAGCAGCGACTCGGGCTCTGGGGCCAACGTCCTGACTTTC. This encodes CASSDSGSGANVLTF.

The chain couples TRBV30 to TRBJ1-6; TRBD1 is a possible D gene (6 bases). The CDR3 consists of 15 residues. The V gene's germline CDR1 is GTSNPN and CDR2 SVGIG (reference sequence). Trimming removed 3 bases at V and 10 bases at J, with 19 bases between. CDR3 sequence (DNA): TGTGCCTGGAGCCTAGGGAGGGGGATTTGGTCACCCCTCCACTTT. Encoded protein: CAWSLGRGIWSPLHF.

The gene calls are TRBV9 and TRBJ2-5; 7 bases map to TRBD2. This CDR3 is 16 amino acids long. V was pared by 2 bases and J by 2 bases, with 9 bases of the junction left unmatched. The germline gives CDR1 SGDLS, CDR2 YYNGEE. Written as DNA, the CDR3 is TGTGCCAGCAGCGTTAGCGGGTCGGGTCTTCAAGAGACCCAGTACTTC. Protein product: CASSVSGSGLQETQYF.

V gene TRBV29-1 combines with J gene TRBJ2-1; the D gene is possibly TRBD2 (6 bases). V was clipped by 6 bases and J by 8 bases, with 14 bases between them. The CDR3 loop spans 12 amino acids. Germline assignment: CDR1 SQVTM and CDR2 ANQGSEA. This CDR3 reads CSVPNLAYEQFF. The CDR3, as DNA: TGCAGCGTCCCGAATCTAGCGTATGAGCAGTTCTTC.

The chain recombines TRBV27 with TRBJ1-5, with D uncertain. The CDR3 runs to 13 residues. The germline gives CDR1 MNHEY, CDR2 SMNVEV (reference sequence). Trimming pared 10 bases from V and 5 bases from J, leaving 15 bases between. The CDR3 DNA sequence: TGTGCCACCCGGGCGGGTGTAGATCAGCCCCAGCATTTT. This gives the protein CATRAGVDQPQHF.

The rearrangement joins TRBV7-3 to TRBJ2-2; 8 bases align to TRBD1. Trimming at V came to 3 bases and at J to 8 bases, leaving 2 bases not matched to a gene. CDR1 SGHTA and CDR2 FQGTGA come from the germline V gene. The CDR3 consists of 13 residues. Written as DNA, the CDR3 is TGTGCCAGCAGCTTGGACAGGGTTGGGGAGCTGTTTTTT. This sequence encodes CASSLDRVGELFF.

Comments on this clone: The junction departs from germline at one end; a sequencing error may be responsible. CDR3 DNA sequence: TGCAGCGCTGAAGGTGGTCGGACTGAAGCTTTCTTT. Encoded protein: CSAEGGRTEAFF. The chain recombines TRBV29-1 with TRBJ1-1; D is unclear. CDR1 and CDR2 from the germline V gene are SQVTM and ANQGSEA. The CDR3 is 12 residues long.

This chain links TRBV30 with TRBJ2-2; 11 positions match TRBD2. This CDR3 contains 15 residues. V lost 3 bases and J lost 5; bases outside the gene matches: 5. Germline V gene lookup returns CDR1 GTSNPN and CDR2 SVGIG (reference sequence). CDR3 in DNA: TGTGCCTGGAGCGTGCTAGCGGGAGGTACCGGGGAGCTGTTTTTT. Encoded protein: CAWSVLAGGTGELFF.

The rearrangement links TRBV5-1 to TRBJ2-2; 7 nucleotides align to TRBD1. The CDR3 spans 15 residues. Germline V gene data show CDR1 as SGHRS and CDR2 as YFSETQ. Unmatched junction bases numbered 7, after V lost 6 bases and J lost 2 bases. CDR3 amino acids: CASTDGTANTGELFF. The CDR3 DNA reads TGCGCCAGCACCGACGGGACAGCTAACACCGGGGAGCTGTTTTTT.

V gene TRBV9 combines with J gene TRBJ1-1; the D gene is possibly TRBD1 (6 bases). The V end was cut by 4 bases, the J end by 1 base, with 17 bases between. Germline V lookup: CDR1 SGDLS, CDR2 YYNGEE. The CDR3 runs 16 residues. The CDR3 sequence: CASSQSGGASNTEAFF. The DNA of the CDR3 is TGTGCCAGCAGCCAGAGTGGGGGGGCTTCGAACACTGAAGCTTTCTTT.

This clone was counted a few times. V usage is TRBV7-2 and J usage is TRBJ2-7; D might be TRBD1 (6 bases). CDR1 SGHTA and CDR2 FQGNSA come from the germline V gene. The CDR3 has 13 residues. Trimming took 5 bases from V and 4 from J, leaving 12 bases between them. In nucleotides, the CDR3 is TGTGCCAGCAGCGGTGCCAGGGGTTACGAGCAGTACTTC. Residues: CASSGARGYEQYF.

The V gene is TRBV7-9, the J gene TRBJ1-6; the match to TRBD1 covers 9 bases. The CDR3 is 16 amino acids. The V segment lost 1 base and the J segment 7 bases; nucleotides outside the gene matches: 5. Germline CDR1 and CDR2: SEHNR and FQNEAQ (reference sequence). CDR3 coding DNA: TGTGCCAGCAGCTTAGGGGGGACAGGGTCAAATTCACCCCTCCACTTT. This sequence encodes CASSLGGTGSNSPLHF.

The V gene is TRBV29-1, the J gene TRBJ2-3; 9 nucleotides align to TRBD1. Per the germline V gene, CDR1 is SQVTM and CDR2 is ANQGSEA. V dropped 5 bases and J dropped 3; count of bases not matched to a gene: 9. The CDR3 extends over 15 amino acids. The CDR3 loop is CSVTRGTGLTDTQYF. The CDR3 DNA is TGCAGCGTTACCCGGGGGACAGGGCTAACAGATACGCAGTATTTT.

This sequence joins TRBV6-1 and TRBJ2-7; D perhaps matches TRBD1 (6 bases). The CDR3 is 16 amino acids. V was clipped by 4 bases and J by 2 bases, with 18 bases between them. Germline V gene sequence: CDR1 MNHNS, CDR2 SASEGT. CDR3 in DNA: TGTGCCAGCAGTGGAATACAGGGAAACCCCACCTACGAGCAGTACTTC. Translating gives CASSGIQGNPTYEQYF.

V is TRBV7-9 and J is TRBJ2-5, with 8 bases aligning to TRBD1. The CDR3 spans 13 residues. The V and J ends lost 5 bases and 3 bases, in that order; junction bases with no gene match: 2. Looked up from germline, CDR1 is SEHNR and CDR2 is FQNEAQ (reference sequence). CDR3: CASSKTGEETQYF. CDR3 DNA: TGTGCCAGCAGCAAGACAGGGGAAGAGACCCAGTACTTC.

The chain recombines TRBV6-5 with TRBJ2-7; D possibly corresponds to TRBD1 (6 bases). The germline V gene has CDR1 MNHEY and CDR2 SVGAGI. CDR3 length equals 15 residues. The V gene lost 2 bases and the J gene lost 5 bases, with 16 bases spanning the gap. Here the CDR3 reads CASSYGTGLSNEQYF. The CDR3 DNA reads as TGTGCCAGCAGTTACGGCACAGGGTTGAGCAACGAGCAGTACTTC.

The rearrangement links TRBV14 to TRBJ2-1; TRBD2 might be the D (5 bases). From germline, CDR1 is SGHDN and CDR2 FVKESK. V lost 3 bases to trimming and J lost 9 bases, with 24 bases between them. The CDR3 contains 17 residues. CDR3 in DNA: TGTGCCAGCAGCCATCGGCTTATGTGGGAGTCGGCCAGTGAGCAGTTCTTC. Protein sequence: CASSHRLMWESASEQFF. Full variable domain (rest looked up from reference TRBV14 and TRBJ2-1): EAGVTQFPSHSVIEKGQTVTLRCDPISGHDNLYWYRRVMGKEIKFLLHFVKESKQDESGMPNNRFLAERTGGTYSTLKVQPAELEDSGVYFCASSHRLMWESASEQFFGPGTRLTVL.

This clone was observed once. The V and J genes are TRBV29-1 and TRBJ1-1; the match to TRBD1 covers 7 bases. Germline V CDR1 and CDR2: SQVTM, ANQGSEA. V was clipped by 6 bases and J by 0 bases; unmatched bases: 7. This CDR3 has 14 amino acids. CDR3 residues: CSVTTGYLNTEAFF. The DNA of the CDR3 is TGCAGCGTCACGACAGGGTACCTGAACACTGAAGCTTTCTTT.

J is TRBJ2-2 and V is TRBV14; the match to TRBD2 covers 13 bases. J was trimmed by 8 bases and V by 3 bases; bases with no gene match: 6. Germline CDR1 reads SGHDN; CDR2 reads FVKESK. CDR3 size: 16 residues. CDR3 in amino acids: CASSHPGLAGTGELFF. In nucleotides, the CDR3 is TGTGCCAGCAGCCATCCGGGACTAGCGGGGACGGGGGAGCTGTTTTTT.

The chain uses TRBV4-1 and TRBJ1-2; 7 bases map to TRBD1. The CDR3 loop spans 13 amino acids. From germline, CDR1 is MGHRA and CDR2 YSYEKL. With V trimmed by 7 bases and J by 8 bases, 10 bases remained unmatched. The CDR3 DNA is TGCGCCAGCAACAGAGGGGGCTCGAGCGGCTACACCTTC. As protein: CASNRGGSSGYTF.

The V call is TRBV7-8, the J call TRBJ1-5; 7 bases are a match to TRBD1. The V and J ends lost 5 bases and 0 bases, in that order; junction bases with no gene match: 16. The CDR3 is made up of 19 amino acids. Germline-derived CDR1 and CDR2 are SGHVS and FQNEAQ. This chain's CDR3 is CASSHSRDRGLYSNQPQHF. The CDR3 coding sequence is TGTGCCAGCAGCCACAGCCGGGACAGAGGCCTATATAGCAATCAGCCCCAGCATTTT.

This clone was seen just once. This sequence joins TRBV5-4 and TRBJ2-5, with D uncertain. V lost 1 base and J 2 bases, leaving 6 bases between the germline ends. From germline, CDR1 is SGHNT and CDR2 YYREEE (reference sequence). The CDR3 is made up of 13 amino acids. The CDR3 DNA sequence: TGTGCCAGCAGCTTGCCGGTTCAAGAGACCCAGTACTTC. As protein: CASSLPVQETQYF.

This clone was counted between two and nine times. The gene calls are TRBV18 and TRBJ2-7; 7 positions match TRBD2. Germline V gene data show CDR1 as KGHSH and CDR2 as LQKENI. Trimming cost V 2 bases and J 6 bases; bases outside gene matches: 13. The length of the CDR3 is 16 residues. CDR3 protein: CASSPDSELAMSEQYF. CDR3 bases: TGTGCCAGCTCACCAGATTCTGAACTAGCGATGAGCGAGCAGTACTTC.

The chain recombines TRBV29-1 with TRBJ1-5, with unresolved D. Germline CDR1 reads SQVTM; CDR2 reads ANQGSEA. V was pared by 7 bases and J by 2 bases, with 3 bases between. CDR3 size: 10 residues. CDR3 in DNA: TGCAGCGGGCGCAATCAGCCCCAGCATTTT. Residues: CSGRNQPQHF.